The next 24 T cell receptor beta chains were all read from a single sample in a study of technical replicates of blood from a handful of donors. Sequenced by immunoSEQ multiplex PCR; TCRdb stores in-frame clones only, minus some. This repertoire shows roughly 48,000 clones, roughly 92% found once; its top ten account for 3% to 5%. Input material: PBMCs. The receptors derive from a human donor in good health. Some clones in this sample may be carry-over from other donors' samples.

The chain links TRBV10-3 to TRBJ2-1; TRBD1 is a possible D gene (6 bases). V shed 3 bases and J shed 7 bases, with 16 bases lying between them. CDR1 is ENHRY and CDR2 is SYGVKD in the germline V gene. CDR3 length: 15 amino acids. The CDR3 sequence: CAISDTGTLWNEQFF. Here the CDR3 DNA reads TGTGCCATCAGTGATACCGGGACACTCTGGAATGAGCAGTTCTTC.

The DNA of the CDR3 is TGTGCCAGCAGAGGGACTGCTCGGAGGTTCTCACCCCTCCACTTT. Translated, it gives CASRGTARRFSPLHF. This chain joins TRBV6-5 and TRBJ1-6, with TRBD1 as a possible D gene (5 bases). CDR3 size: 15 residues. Germline V gene data show CDR1 as MNHEY and CDR2 as SVGAGI. V was cut by 6 bases and J by 10 bases, with 19 bases left in between.

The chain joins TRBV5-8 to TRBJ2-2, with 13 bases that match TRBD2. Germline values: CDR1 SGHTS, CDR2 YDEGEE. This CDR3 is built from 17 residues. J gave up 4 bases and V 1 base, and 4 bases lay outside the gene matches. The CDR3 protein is CASSLPGLAGFTGELFF. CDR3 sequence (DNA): TGTGCCAGCAGCTTGCCGGGACTAGCGGGGTTCACCGGGGAGCTGTTTTTT.

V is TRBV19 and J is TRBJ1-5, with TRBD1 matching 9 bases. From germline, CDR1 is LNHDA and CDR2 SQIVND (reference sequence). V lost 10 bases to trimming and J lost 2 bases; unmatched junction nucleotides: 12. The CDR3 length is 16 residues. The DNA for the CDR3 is TGTGCCACCGCGGACAGGGGATTTATAGGCAATCAGCCCCAGCATTTT. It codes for CATADRGFIGNQPQHF.

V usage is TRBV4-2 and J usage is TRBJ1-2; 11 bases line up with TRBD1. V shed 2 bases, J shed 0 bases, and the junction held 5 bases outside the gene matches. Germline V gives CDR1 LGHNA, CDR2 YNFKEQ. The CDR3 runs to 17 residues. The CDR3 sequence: CASSQPGQGATNYGYTF. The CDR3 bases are TGTGCCAGCAGCCAACCTGGACAGGGGGCCACTAACTATGGCTACACCTTC.

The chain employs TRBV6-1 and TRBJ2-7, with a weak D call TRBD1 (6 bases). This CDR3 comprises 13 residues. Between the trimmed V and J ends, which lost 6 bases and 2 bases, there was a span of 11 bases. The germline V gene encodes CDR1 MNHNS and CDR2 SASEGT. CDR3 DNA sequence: TGTGCCAGCAGCCCCGGGACACCCTACGAGCAGTACTTC. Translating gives CASSPGTPYEQYF.

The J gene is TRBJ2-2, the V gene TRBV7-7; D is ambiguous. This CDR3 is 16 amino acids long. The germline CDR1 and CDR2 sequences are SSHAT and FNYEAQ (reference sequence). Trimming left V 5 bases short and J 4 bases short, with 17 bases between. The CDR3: CASSPQTTPGTGELFF. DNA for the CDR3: TGTGCCAGCAGCCCCCAGACGACCCCGGGCACCGGGGAGCTGTTTTTT.

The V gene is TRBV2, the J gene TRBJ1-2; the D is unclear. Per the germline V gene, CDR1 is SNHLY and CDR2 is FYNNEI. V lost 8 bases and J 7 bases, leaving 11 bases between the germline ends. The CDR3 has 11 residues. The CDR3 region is CASQLERGYTF. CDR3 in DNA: TGTGCCAGCCAACTTGAACGTGGCTACACCTTC.

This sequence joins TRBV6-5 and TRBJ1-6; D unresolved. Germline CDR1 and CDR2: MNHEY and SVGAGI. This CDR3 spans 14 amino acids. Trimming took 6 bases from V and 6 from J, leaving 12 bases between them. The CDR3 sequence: CASRVSVGNSPLHF. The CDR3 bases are TGTGCCAGCAGGGTATCGGTCGGTAATTCACCCCTCCACTTT.

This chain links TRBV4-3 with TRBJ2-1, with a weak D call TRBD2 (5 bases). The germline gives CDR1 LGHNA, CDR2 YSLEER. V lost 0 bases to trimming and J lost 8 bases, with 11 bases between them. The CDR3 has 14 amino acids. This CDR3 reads CASSQEGRMDEQFF. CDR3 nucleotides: TGCGCCAGCAGCCAAGAAGGGAGAATGGATGAGCAGTTCTTC.

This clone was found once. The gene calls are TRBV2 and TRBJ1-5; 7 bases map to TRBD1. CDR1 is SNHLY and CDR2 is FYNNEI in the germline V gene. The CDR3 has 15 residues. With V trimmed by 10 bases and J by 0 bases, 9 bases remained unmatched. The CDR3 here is CATRQGSLSNQPQHF. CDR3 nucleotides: TGTGCCACCCGACAGGGCTCTCTTAGCAATCAGCCCCAGCATTTT.

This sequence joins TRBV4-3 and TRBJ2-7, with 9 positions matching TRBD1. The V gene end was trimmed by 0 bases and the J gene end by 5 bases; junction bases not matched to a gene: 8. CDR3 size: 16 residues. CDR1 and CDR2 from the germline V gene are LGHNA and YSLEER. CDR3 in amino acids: CASSQDPGTGSHEQYF. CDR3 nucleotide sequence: TGCGCCAGCAGCCAAGATCCTGGGACAGGGTCTCACGAGCAGTACTTC.

CDR3 protein: CASSLGTGVGETQYF. The CDR3 coding sequence is TGTGCCAGCAGCTTGGGGACAGGGGTTGGAGAGACCCAGTACTTC. The gene calls are TRBV5-6 and TRBJ2-5, with TRBD1 matching over 9 bases. The CDR3 contains 15 residues. Germline V CDR1 and CDR2: SGHDT, YYEEEE. J was trimmed by 4 bases and V by 0 bases; bases with no gene match: 4.

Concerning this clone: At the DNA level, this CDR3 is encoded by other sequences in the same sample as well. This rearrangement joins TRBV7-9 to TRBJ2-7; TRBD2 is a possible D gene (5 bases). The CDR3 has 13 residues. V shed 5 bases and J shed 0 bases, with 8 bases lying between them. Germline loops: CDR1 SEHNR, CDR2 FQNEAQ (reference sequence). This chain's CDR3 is CASSPSGSYEQYF. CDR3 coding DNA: TGTGCCAGCAGCCCGAGCGGCTCCTACGAGCAGTACTTC.

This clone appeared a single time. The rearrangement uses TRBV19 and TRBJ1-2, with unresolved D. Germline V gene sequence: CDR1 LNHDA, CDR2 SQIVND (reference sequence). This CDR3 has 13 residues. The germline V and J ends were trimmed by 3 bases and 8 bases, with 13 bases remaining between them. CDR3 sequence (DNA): TGTGCCAGTAGTATTTCCCTGGAGCGCGGCTACACCTTC. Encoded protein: CASSISLERGYTF.

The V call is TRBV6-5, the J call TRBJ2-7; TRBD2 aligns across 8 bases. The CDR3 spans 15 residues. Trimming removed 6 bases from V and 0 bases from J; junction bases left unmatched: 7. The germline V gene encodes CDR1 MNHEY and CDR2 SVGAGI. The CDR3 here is CASSRSGTSSYEQYF. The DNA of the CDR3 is TGTGCCAGCAGCCGATCCGGGACTAGCTCCTACGAGCAGTACTTC.

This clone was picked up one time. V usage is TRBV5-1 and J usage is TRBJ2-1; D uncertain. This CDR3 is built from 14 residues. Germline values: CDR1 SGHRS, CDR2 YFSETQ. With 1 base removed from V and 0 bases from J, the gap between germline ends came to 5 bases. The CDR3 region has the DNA TGCGCCAGCAGCTTGAGCAACTCCTACAATGAGCAGTTCTTC. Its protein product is CASSLSNSYNEQFF.

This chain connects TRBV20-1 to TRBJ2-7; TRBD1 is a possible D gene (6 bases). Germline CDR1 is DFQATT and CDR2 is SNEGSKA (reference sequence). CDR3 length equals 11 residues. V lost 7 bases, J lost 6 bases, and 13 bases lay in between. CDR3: CSVFGGGEQYF. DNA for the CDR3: TGCAGTGTATTTGGGGGCGGCGAGCAGTACTTC.

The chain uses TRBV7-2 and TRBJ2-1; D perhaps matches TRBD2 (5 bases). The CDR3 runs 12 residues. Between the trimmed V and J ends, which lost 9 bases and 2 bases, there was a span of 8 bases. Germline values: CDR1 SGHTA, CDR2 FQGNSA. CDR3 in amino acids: CASTLAYNEQFF. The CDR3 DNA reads TGTGCCAGTACACTAGCCTACAATGAGCAGTTCTTC.

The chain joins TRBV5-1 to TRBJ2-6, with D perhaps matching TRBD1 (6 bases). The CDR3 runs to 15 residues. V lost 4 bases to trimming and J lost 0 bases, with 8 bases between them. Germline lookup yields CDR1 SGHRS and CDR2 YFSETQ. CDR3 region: CASSQDSSGANVLTF. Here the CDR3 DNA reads TGCGCCAGCAGCCAGGACAGCTCTGGGGCCAACGTCCTGACTTTC.

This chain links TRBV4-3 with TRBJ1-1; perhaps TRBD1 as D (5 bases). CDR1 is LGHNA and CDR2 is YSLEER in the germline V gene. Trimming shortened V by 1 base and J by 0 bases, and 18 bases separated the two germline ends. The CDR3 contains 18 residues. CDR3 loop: CASSQAFSAGLMNTEAFF. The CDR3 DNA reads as TGCGCCAGCAGCCAAGCTTTTTCTGCAGGGCTTATGAACACTGAAGCTTTCTTT.

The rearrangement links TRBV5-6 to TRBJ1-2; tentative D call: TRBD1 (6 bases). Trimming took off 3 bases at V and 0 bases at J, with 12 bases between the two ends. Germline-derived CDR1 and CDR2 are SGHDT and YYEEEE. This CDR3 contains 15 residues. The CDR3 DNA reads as TGTGCCAGCAGCTGGCAGGACAGAACTAACTATGGCTACACCTTC. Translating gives CASSWQDRTNYGYTF.

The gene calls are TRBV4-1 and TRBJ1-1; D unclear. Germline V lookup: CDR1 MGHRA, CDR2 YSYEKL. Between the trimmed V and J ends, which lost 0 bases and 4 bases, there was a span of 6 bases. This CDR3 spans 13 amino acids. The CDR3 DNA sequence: TGCGCCAGCAGCCAAGACCCGAGCACTGAAGCTTTCTTT. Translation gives CASSQDPSTEAFF.

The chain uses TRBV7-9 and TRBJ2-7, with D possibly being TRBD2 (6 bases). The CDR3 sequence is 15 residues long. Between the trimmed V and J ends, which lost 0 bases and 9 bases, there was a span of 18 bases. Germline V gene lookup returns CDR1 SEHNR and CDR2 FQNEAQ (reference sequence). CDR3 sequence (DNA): TGTGCCAGCAGCTTAGCGGGCGGGGCGAGAGGGGTGCAGTACTTC. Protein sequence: CASSLAGGARGVQYF.